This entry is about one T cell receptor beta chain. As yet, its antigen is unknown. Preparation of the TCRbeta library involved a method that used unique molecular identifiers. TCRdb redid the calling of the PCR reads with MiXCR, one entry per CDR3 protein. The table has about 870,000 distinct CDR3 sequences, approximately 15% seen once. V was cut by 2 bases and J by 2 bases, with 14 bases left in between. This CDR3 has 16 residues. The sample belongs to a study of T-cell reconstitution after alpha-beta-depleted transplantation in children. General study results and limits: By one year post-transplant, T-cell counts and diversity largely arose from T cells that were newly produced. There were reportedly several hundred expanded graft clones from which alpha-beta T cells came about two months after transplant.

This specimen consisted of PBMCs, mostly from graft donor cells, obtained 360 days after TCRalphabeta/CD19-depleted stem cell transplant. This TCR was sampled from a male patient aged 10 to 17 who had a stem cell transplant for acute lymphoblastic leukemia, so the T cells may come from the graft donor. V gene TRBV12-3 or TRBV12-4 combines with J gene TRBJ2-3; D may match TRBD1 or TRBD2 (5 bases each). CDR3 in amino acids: CASSLSIGTPTDTQYF. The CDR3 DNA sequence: TGTGCCAGCAGTTTATCCATAGGGACCCCCACAGATACGCAGTATTTT.